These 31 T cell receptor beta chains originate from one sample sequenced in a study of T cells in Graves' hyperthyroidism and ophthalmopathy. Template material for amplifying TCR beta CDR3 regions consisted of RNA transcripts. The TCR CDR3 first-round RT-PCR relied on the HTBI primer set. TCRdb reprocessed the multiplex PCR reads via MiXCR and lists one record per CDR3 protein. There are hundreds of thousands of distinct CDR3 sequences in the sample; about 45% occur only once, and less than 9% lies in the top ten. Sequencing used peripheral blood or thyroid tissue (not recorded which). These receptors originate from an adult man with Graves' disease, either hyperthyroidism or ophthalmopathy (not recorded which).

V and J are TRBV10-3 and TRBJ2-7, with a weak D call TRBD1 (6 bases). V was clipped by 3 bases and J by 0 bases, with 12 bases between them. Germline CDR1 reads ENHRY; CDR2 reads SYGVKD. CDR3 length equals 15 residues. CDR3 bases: TGTGCCATCAGTGACAGTACAGGGAGCTCCTACGAGCAGTACTTC. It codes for CAISDSTGSSYEQYF.

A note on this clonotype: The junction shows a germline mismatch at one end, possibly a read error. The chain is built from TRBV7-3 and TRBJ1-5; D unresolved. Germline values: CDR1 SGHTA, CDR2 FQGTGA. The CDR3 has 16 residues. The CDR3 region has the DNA TGCGCCAGCAGCCAAGCGGCAGAGTATAGCAATCAGCCCCAGCATTTT. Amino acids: CASSQAAEYSNQPQHF.

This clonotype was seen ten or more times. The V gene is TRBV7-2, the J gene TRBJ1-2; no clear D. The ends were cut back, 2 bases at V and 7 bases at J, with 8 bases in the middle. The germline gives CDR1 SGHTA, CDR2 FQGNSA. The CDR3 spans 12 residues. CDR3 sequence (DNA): TGTGCCAGCAGCTTATTGGGTACTGGCTACACCTTC. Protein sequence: CASSLLGTGYTF.

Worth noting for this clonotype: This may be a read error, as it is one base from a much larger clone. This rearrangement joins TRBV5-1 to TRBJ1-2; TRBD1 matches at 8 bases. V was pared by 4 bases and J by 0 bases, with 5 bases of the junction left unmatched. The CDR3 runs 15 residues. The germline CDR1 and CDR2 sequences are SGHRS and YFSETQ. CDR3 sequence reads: CASSPDRAPNYGYTF. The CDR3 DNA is TGCGCCAGCAGCCCGGACAGGGCTCCTAACTATGGCTACACCTTC. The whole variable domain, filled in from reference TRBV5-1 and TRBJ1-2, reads KAGVTQTPRYLIKTRGQQVTLSCSPISGHRSVSWYQQTPGQGLQFLFEYFSETQRNKGNFPGRFSGRQFSNSRSEMNVSTLELGDSALYLCASSPDRAPNYGYTFGSGTRLTVV.

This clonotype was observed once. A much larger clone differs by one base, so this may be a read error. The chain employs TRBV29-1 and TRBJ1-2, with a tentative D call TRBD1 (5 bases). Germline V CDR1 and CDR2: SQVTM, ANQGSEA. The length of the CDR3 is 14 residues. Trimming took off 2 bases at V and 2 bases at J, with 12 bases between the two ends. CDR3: CSVENAGLNYGYTF. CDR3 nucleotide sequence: TGCAGCGTTGAAAACGCAGGGTTAAACTATGGCTACACCTTC.

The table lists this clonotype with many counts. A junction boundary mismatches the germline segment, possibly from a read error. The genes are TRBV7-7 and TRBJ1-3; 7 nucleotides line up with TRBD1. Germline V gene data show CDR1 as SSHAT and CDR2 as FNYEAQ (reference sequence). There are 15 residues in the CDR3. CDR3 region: CASSSFPGQGNTIYF. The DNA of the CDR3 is TGTGCTAGCAGCTCCTTCCCGGGACAGGGAAACACCATATATTTT.

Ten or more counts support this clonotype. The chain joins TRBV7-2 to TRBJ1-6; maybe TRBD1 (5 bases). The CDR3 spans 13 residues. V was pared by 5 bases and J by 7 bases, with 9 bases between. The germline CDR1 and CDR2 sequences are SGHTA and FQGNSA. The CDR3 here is CASSQRQNSPLHF. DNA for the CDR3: TGTGCCAGCAGCCAAAGACAGAATTCACCCCTCCACTTT.

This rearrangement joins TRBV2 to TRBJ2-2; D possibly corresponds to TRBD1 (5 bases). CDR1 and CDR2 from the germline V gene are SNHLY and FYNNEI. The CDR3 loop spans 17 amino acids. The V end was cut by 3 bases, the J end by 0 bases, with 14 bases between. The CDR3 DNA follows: TGTGCCAGCAGTGAGGGATGGGGCGGAACGAACACCGGGGAGCTGTTTTTT. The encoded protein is CASSEGWGGTNTGELFF.

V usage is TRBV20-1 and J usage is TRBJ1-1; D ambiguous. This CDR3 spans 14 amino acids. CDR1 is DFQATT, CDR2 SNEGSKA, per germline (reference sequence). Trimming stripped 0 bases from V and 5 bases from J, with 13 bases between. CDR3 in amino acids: CSARDARRDTEAFF. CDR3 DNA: TGCAGTGCTAGAGATGCTCGGAGGGATACTGAAGCTTTCTTT.

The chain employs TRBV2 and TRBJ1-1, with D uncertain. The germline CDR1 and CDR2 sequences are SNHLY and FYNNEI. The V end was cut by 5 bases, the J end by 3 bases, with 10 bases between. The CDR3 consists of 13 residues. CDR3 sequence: CASSLGMDTEAFF. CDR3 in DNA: TGTGCCAGCAGTTTAGGGATGGACACTGAAGCTTTCTTT. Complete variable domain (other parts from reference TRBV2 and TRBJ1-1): EPEVTQTPSHQVTQMGQEVILRCVPISNHLYFYWYRQILGQKVEFLVSFYNNEISEKSEIFDDQFSVERPDGSNFTLKIRSTKLEDSAMYFCASSLGMDTEAFFGQGTRLTVV.

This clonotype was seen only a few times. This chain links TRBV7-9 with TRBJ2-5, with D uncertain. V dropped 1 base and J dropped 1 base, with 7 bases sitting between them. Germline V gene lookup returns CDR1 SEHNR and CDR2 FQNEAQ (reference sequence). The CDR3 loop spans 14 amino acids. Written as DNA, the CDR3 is TGTGCCAGCAGCTTAGACCCCGCCCAAGAGACCCAGTACTTC. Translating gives CASSLDPAQETQYF.

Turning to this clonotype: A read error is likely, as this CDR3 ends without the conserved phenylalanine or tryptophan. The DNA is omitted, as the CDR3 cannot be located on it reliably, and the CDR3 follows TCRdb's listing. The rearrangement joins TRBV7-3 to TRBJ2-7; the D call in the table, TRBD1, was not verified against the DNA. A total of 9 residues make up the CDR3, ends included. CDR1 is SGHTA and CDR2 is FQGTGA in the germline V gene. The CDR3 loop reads CASSFLPRG.

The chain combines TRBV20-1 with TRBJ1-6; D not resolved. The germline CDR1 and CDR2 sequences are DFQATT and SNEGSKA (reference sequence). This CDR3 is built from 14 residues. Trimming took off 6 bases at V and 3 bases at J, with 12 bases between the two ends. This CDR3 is CSAPPGVYNSPLHF. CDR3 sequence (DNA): TGCAGTGCCCCCCCAGGCGTCTATAATTCACCCCTCCACTTT.

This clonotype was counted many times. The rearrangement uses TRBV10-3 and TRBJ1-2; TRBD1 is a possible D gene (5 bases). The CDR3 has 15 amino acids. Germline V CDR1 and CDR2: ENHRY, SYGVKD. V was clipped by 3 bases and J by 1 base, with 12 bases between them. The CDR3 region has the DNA TGTGCCATCAGTGAATGGGACCTTGATAACTATGGCTACACCTTC. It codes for CAISEWDLDNYGYTF.

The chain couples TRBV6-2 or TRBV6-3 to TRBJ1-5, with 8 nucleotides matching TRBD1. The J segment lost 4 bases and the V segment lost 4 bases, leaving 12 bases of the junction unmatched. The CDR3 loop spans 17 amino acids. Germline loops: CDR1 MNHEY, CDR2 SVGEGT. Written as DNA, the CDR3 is TGTGCCAGCAGTTCCAGACAGGGGCTTGGCCTAAATCAGCCCCAGCATTTT. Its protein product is CASSSRQGLGLNQPQHF.

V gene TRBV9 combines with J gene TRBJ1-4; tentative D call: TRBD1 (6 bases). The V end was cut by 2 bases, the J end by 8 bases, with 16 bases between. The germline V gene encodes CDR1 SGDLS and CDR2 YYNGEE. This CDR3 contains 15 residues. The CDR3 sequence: CASSVSWGQREKLFF. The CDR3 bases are TGTGCCAGCAGCGTTAGTTGGGGACAACGGGAAAAACTGTTTTTT.

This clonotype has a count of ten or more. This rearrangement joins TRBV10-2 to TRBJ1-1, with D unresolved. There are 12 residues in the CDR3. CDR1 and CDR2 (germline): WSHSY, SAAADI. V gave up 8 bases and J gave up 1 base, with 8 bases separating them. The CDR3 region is CASQITNTEAFF. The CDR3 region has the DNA TGCGCCAGCCAAATTACGAACACTGAAGCTTTCTTT.

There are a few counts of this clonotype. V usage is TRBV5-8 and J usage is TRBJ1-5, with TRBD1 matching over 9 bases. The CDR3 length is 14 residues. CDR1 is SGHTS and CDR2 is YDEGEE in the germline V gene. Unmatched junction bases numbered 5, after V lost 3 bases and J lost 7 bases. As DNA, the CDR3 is TGTGCCAGCAGCTGGGGACAGGGAAGGCAGCCCCAGCATTTT. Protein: CASSWGQGRQPQHF.

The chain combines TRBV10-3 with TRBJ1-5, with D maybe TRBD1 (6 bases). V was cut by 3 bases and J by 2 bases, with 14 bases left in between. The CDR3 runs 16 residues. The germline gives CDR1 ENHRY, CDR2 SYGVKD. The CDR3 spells CAISETPRGGNQPQHF. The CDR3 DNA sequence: TGTGCCATCAGTGAAACCCCCAGGGGAGGCAATCAGCCCCAGCATTTT.

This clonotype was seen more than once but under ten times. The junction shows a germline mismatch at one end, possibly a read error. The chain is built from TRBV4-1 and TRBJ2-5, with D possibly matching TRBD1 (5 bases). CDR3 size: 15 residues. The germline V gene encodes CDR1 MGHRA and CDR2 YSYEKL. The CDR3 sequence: CASSQDGAGSETQYF. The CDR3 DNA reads TGTGCCAGCAGCCAAGATGGGGCAGGGTCGGAGACCCAGTACTTC.

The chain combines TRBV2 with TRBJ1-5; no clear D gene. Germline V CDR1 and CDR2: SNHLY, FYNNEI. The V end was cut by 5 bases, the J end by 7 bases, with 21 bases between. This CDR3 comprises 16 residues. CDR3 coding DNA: TGTGCCAGCAGTTACCCGGCGTTAGGAATCAGCCAGCCCCAGCATTTT. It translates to CASSYPALGISQPQHF.

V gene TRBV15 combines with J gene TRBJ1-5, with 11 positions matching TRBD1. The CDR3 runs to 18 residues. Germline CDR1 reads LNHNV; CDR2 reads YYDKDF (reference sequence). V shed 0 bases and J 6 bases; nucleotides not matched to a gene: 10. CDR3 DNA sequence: TGTGCCACCAGCAGAGATCGGGGGGGACAGGGGGGAAGTCAGCCCCAGCATTTT. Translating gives CATSRDRGGQGGSQPQHF.

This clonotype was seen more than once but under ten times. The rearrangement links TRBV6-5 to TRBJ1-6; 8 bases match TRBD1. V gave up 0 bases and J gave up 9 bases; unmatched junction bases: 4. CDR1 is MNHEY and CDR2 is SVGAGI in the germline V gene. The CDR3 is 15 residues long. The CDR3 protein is CASSYSVQGVSPLHF. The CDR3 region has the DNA TGTGCCAGCAGTTACTCAGTACAGGGGGTTTCACCCCTCCACTTT.

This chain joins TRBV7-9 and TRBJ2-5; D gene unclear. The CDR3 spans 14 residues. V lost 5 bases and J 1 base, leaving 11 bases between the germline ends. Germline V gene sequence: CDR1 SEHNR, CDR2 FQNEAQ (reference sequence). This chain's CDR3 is CASSLDGRQETQYF. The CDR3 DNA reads TGTGCCAGCAGCCTTGACGGACGCCAAGAGACCCAGTACTTC. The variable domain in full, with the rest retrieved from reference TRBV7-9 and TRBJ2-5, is DTGVSQNPRHKITKRGQNVTFRCDPISEHNRLYWYRQTLGQGPEFLTYFQNEAQLEKSRLLSDRFSAERPKGSFSTLEIQRTEQGDSAMYLCASSLDGRQETQYFGPGTRLLVL.

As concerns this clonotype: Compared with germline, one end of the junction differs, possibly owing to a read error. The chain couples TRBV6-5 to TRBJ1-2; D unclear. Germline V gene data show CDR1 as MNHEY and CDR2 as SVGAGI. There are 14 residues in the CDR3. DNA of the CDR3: TGTGCCGGCAGTCCTCTCACATCAAGCTATGGCTACACCTTC. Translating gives CAGSPLTSSYGYTF.

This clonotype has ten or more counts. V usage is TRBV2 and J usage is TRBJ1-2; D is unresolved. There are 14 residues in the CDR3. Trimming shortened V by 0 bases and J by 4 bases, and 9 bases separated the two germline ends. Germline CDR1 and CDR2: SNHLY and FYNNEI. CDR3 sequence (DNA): TGTGCCAGCAGTGAAGCGGGAATAGCCTATGGCTACACCTTC. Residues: CASSEAGIAYGYTF. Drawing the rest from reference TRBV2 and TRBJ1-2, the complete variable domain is EPEVTQTPSHQVTQMGQEVILRCVPISNHLYFYWYRQILGQKVEFLVSFYNNEISEKSEIFDDQFSVERPDGSNFTLKIRSTKLEDSAMYFCASSEAGIAYGYTFGSGTRLTVV.

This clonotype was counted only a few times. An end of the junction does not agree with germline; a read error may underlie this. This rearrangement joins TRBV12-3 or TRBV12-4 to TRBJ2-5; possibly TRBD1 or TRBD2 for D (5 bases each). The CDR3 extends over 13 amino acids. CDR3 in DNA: TGTGCCATCAGTTCATCAGGGACAGAGACCCAGTACTTC. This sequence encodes CAISSSGTETQYF.

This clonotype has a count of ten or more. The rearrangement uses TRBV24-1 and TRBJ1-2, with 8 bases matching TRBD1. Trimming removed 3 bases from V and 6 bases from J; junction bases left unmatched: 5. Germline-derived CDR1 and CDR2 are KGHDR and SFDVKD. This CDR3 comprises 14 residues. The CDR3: CATSDGQGSNGYTF. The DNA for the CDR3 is TGTGCCACCAGTGATGGACAGGGTAGTAATGGCTACACCTTC.

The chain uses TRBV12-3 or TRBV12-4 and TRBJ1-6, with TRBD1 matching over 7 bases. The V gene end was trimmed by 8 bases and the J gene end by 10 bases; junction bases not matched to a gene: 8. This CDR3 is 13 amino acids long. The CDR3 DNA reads TGTGCCAGCCGGGACAGCATCGGATCACCCCTCCACTTT. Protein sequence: CASRDSIGSPLHF.

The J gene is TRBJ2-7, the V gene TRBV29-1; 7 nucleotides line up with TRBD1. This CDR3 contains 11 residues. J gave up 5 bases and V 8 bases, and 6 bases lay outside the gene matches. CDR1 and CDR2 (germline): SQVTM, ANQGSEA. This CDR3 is CSSTGVDEQYF. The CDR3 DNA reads TGCAGCTCTACAGGGGTGGACGAGCAGTACTTC.

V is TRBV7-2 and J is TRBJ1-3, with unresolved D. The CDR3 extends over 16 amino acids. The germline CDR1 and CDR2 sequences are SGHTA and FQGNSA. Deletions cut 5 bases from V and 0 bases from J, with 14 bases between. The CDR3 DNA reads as TGTGCCAGCAGCGCCGTACTACAGAGCTCTGGAAACACCATATATTTT. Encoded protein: CASSAVLQSSGNTIYF.